The 15 T cell receptor beta chains below all came from one sample that was sequenced in a study of T cell repertoires in cytomegalovirus infection. MiXCR, applied by TCRdb to the reads, yields one record per CDR3 protein. The sample yields about 360,000 distinct CDR3 sequences, 15% to 20% seen once. Sequencing was carried out using PBMCs. The receptors were sampled from a human donor in good health (CMV status not recorded). Some clones in this sample may be carry-over from other donors' samples.

In its sample, this clonotype was seen a few times. The chain combines TRBV19 with TRBJ1-3, with unresolved D. This CDR3 is 15 amino acids long. The ends were cut back, 7 bases at V and 0 bases at J, with 13 bases in the middle. CDR1 LNHDA and CDR2 SQIVND come from the germline V gene (reference sequence). The DNA of the CDR3 is TGTGCCAGTAAGGAGGGTCTGGGCTCTGGAAACACCATATATTTT. Residues: CASKEGLGSGNTIYF.

This clonotype has just a few counts. V and J are TRBV6-5 and TRBJ2-1, with D possibly TRBD1 on 5 matching bases. This CDR3 comprises 15 residues. The V end lost 5 bases, the J end lost 2 bases, and 13 bases lay between the germline ends. CDR1 is MNHEY, CDR2 SVGAGI, per germline. The CDR3 loop reads CASSPTASPYNEQFF. The CDR3 DNA is TGTGCCAGCAGTCCGACAGCTAGTCCCTACAATGAGCAGTTCTTC.

This clonotype was recorded a few times. The gene calls are TRBV4-1 and TRBJ2-1; TRBD2 matches 8 bases. After removal of 2 bases from V and 4 bases from J, the junction contained 4 bases not matched to a gene. CDR3 length: 15 residues. Germline V gene sequence: CDR1 MGHRA, CDR2 YSYEKL. CDR3 residues: CASSQRLATYNEQFF. In nucleotides, the CDR3 is TGCGCCAGCAGCCAAAGACTAGCGACATACAATGAGCAGTTCTTC.

The genes are TRBV5-4 and TRBJ2-7, with TRBD2 matching over 10 bases. Germline V gives CDR1 SGHNT, CDR2 YYREEE (reference sequence). V shed 4 bases and J 6 bases; nucleotides not matched to a gene: 10. The CDR3 covers 15 residues. The CDR3 region has the DNA TGTGCCAGCAGCCCGGGAGGTAGCGGGAGGATCGAGCAGTACTTC. Translation gives CASSPGGSGRIEQYF.

This clonotype showed up many times. The rearrangement joins TRBV19 to TRBJ2-3; 15 bases are shared with TRBD2. CDR3 length equals 18 residues. V shed 5 bases, J shed 5 bases, and the junction held 11 bases outside the gene matches. In germline, CDR1 is LNHDA, CDR2 SQIVND (reference sequence). The CDR3 is CASSSRTSGGAFQDTQYF. In DNA, the CDR3 is TGTGCCAGTAGTTCTCGGACTAGCGGGGGGGCATTTCAAGATACGCAGTATTTT.

This clonotype was counted at least ten times. The chain combines TRBV7-8 with TRBJ1-5; no firm D call. This CDR3 has 14 residues. With 0 bases removed from V and 4 bases from J, the gap between germline ends came to 7 bases. In germline, CDR1 is SGHVS, CDR2 FQNEAQ. The CDR3 reads CASSLAGINQPQHF. The DNA of the CDR3 is TGTGCCAGCAGCTTAGCAGGGATAAATCAGCCCCAGCATTTT.

V and J are TRBV29-1 and TRBJ2-7; a possible D gene is TRBD1 (6 bases). V was pared by 1 base and J by 0 bases, with 10 bases between. The CDR3 has 14 residues. Looked up from germline, CDR1 is SQVTM and CDR2 is ANQGSEA. In nucleotides, the CDR3 is TGCAGCGTTGAAGTCAGGGGATTCTCCTACGAGCAGTACTTC. Translation: CSVEVRGFSYEQYF.

The chain links TRBV7-2 to TRBJ2-2; the D is unclear. CDR1 and CDR2 from the germline V gene are SGHTA and FQGNSA. V was shortened by 3 bases and J by 4 bases, with 12 bases between the two germline ends. CDR3 length: 15 residues. CDR3 loop: CASSFRGEPTGELFF. For the CDR3, the DNA is TGTGCCAGCAGCTTTAGAGGAGAGCCCACCGGGGAGCTGTTTTTT.

The V and J genes are TRBV7-2 and TRBJ2-2, with D hard to call. V dropped 5 bases and J dropped 5 bases, with 9 bases sitting between them. The CDR3 runs to 13 residues. CDR1 is SGHTA and CDR2 is FQGNSA in the germline V gene. The DNA of the CDR3 is TGTGCCAGCAGCGTAGTGATGACCGGGGAGCTGTTTTTT. This codes for CASSVVMTGELFF.

This clonotype was found many times. The chain links TRBV19 to TRBJ2-1, with D possibly being TRBD2 (5 bases). Germline V CDR1 and CDR2: LNHDA, SQIVND (reference sequence). This CDR3 is 14 amino acids long. V lost 2 bases, J lost 8 bases, and 13 bases lay in between. CDR3 DNA: TGTGCCAGTAGTATAAGGGAGCCCGAGGATGAGCAGTTCTTC. Its protein is CASSIREPEDEQFF. Filled out from reference TRBV19 and TRBJ2-1, the complete variable domain reads DGGITQSPKYLFRKEGQNVTLSCEQNLNHDAMYWYRQDPGQGLRLIYYSQIVNDFQKGDIAEGYSVSREKKESFPLTVTSAQKNPTAFYLCASSIREPEDEQFFGPGTRLTVL.

The genes are TRBV28 and TRBJ1-5; D unresolved. The ends were cut back, 6 bases at V and 2 bases at J, with 8 bases in the middle. Germline CDR1 reads MDHEN; CDR2 reads SYDVKM. The CDR3 covers 13 residues. CDR3 coding DNA: TGTGCCAGCAGGCCGTACGGCAATCAGCCCCAGCATTTT. It yields the protein CASRPYGNQPQHF.

This clonotype was counted at least ten times. The chain joins TRBV28 to TRBJ1-2; D remains unclear. From germline, CDR1 is MDHEN and CDR2 SYDVKM. The V end was cut by 2 bases, the J end by 4 bases, with 8 bases between. This CDR3 region has 13 residues. The CDR3 sequence: CASSLKPGYGYTF. As DNA, the CDR3 is TGTGCCAGCAGTTTAAAACCGGGCTATGGCTACACCTTC.

J is TRBJ1-2 and V is TRBV10-3; D possibly corresponds to TRBD1 (5 bases). From germline, CDR1 is ENHRY and CDR2 SYGVKD. The CDR3 consists of 14 residues. V was shortened by 2 bases and J by 4 bases, with 11 bases between the two germline ends. CDR3 nucleotide sequence: TGTGCCATCAGTGAGAGAGGGACGGTCTATGGCTACACCTTC. The encoded protein is CAISERGTVYGYTF.

The gene calls are TRBV4-2 and TRBJ2-7, with D perhaps given as TRBD1 or TRBD2 (5 bases each). The CDR3 length is 15 residues. CDR1 is LGHNA and CDR2 is YNFKEQ in the germline V gene. V shed 4 bases and J shed 4 bases, with 17 bases lying between them. CDR3 residues: CASSLSGSGPYEQYF. The CDR3 DNA reads TGTGCCAGCAGCCTCAGCGGATCGGGGCCTTACGAGCAGTACTTC.

The CDR3 nucleotides read TGTGCCAGCAGTCTACAGAGTAATAGCAATCAGCCCCAGCATTTT. It encodes CASSLQSNSNQPQHF. The rearrangement joins TRBV12-3 or TRBV12-4 to TRBJ1-5; no firm D call. The CDR3 runs to 15 residues. V shed 5 bases and J shed 0 bases, with 11 bases lying between them.